Below, 21 T cell receptor beta chains from the same sample are listed, as sequenced in a study of early T cells in non-severe SARS-CoV-2 infection. Via MiXCR, TCRdb re-called the 5' RACE reads, giving one row per CDR3 protein. Among tens of thousands of distinct CDR3 sequences, around 6% were seen once, and the ten largest hold 4% to 4.5%. The material was whole blood, obtained at baseline. These receptors all come from an adult who was a healthcare worker with PCR-confirmed SARS-CoV-2 infection or an uninfected control (not recorded which).

This clonotype appeared many times. V and J are TRBV7-2 and TRBJ2-1; TRBD2 aligns across 8 bases. Germline lookup yields CDR1 SGHTA and CDR2 FQGNSA. The CDR3 totals 17 residues. Trimming at V came to 5 bases and at J to 0 bases, leaving 9 bases not matched to a gene. CDR3 bases: TGTGCCAGCAGCCCCCGGGGCGGGGGGTTCTCCTACAATGAGCAGTTCTTC. It encodes CASSPRGGGFSYNEQFF.

Many counts were recorded for this clonotype. The J gene is TRBJ2-6, the V gene TRBV6-6, with TRBD1 matching 8 bases. After removal of 5 bases from V and 1 base from J, the junction contained 7 bases not matched to a gene. The CDR3 runs to 17 residues. CDR1 is MNHNY and CDR2 is SVGAGI in the germline V gene (reference sequence). CDR3 sequence (DNA): TGTGCCAGCAGTCAAACGGGACAGGCGTCTGGGGCCAACGTCCTGACTTTC. It translates to CASSQTGQASGANVLTF.

The sample holds a few counts of this clonotype. The chain links TRBV19 to TRBJ2-3, with 8 bases that match TRBD2. The V and J ends lost 9 bases and 5 bases, in that order; junction bases with no gene match: 10. Germline CDR1 reads LNHDA; CDR2 reads SQIVND (reference sequence). CDR3 length equals 14 residues. The chain's CDR3 is CASWMDRGGDTQYF. CDR3 DNA sequence: TGTGCCAGCTGGATGGACCGGGGGGGAGATACGCAGTATTTT. Complete variable domain (other parts from reference TRBV19 and TRBJ2-3): DGGITQSPKYLFRKEGQNVTLSCEQNLNHDAMYWYRQDPGQGLRLIYYSQIVNDFQKGDIAEGYSVSREKKESFPLTVTSAQKNPTAFYLCASWMDRGGDTQYFGPGTRLTVL.

This clonotype was seen ten or more times. The chain has TRBV7-2 and TRBJ2-3; D is unclear. This CDR3 comprises 12 residues. Germline lookup yields CDR1 SGHTA and CDR2 FQGNSA. Trimming cost V 6 bases and J 6 bases, with 10 bases left between them. The CDR3 DNA reads as TGTGCCAGCAGGAAGGCTGGCGATACGCAGTATTTT. Translated, it gives CASRKAGDTQYF.

V and J are TRBV19 and TRBJ2-1; D might be TRBD2 (6 bases). Trimming shortened V by 5 bases and J by 0 bases, and 14 bases separated the two germline ends. Germline loops: CDR1 LNHDA, CDR2 SQIVND (reference sequence). The CDR3 extends over 16 amino acids. The chain's CDR3 is CASSRRDPFSYNEQFF. The CDR3 nucleotides read TGTGCCAGTAGTCGGCGGGACCCATTCTCCTACAATGAGCAGTTCTTC.

This clonotype was recorded at least ten times. The chain recombines TRBV6-6 with TRBJ1-2; D possibly corresponds to TRBD1 (6 bases). Germline CDR1 and CDR2: MNHNY and SVGAGI (reference sequence). V lost 1 base, J lost 3 bases, and 12 bases lay in between. The CDR3 has 15 residues. For the CDR3, the DNA is TGTGCCAGCAGTTACTGGGGGGCCGATGACTATGGCTACACCTTC. Translated: CASSYWGADDYGYTF.

This clonotype was seen ten or more times. The chain employs TRBV6-2 or TRBV6-3 and TRBJ2-1; 13 bases fit TRBD2. V shed 2 bases, J shed 9 bases, and the junction held 7 bases outside the gene matches. CDR3 size: 16 residues. CDR1 and CDR2 from the germline V gene are MNHEY and SVGEGT. The CDR3 sequence: CASSYGTSGIYSEQFF. The CDR3 DNA reads as TGTGCCAGCAGTTACGGGACTAGCGGGATATATAGTGAGCAGTTCTTC.

This clonotype was counted many times. The genes are TRBV12-3 or TRBV12-4 and TRBJ2-7, with D hard to call. The CDR3 is 15 residues long. V was trimmed by 3 bases and J by 1 base, leaving 13 bases between them. The DNA of the CDR3 is TGTGCCAGCAGTTTTCCTGGCAGGCGATCCTACGAGCAGTACTTC. Translated, it gives CASSFPGRRSYEQYF.

This clonotype was seen many times. The rearrangement links TRBV20-1 to TRBJ2-3, with 7 nucleotides matching TRBD2. Losses at the gene ends were 6 bases for V and 5 bases for J; bases not matched to a gene: 11. This CDR3 comprises 14 residues. The V gene's germline CDR1 is DFQATT and CDR2 SNEGSKA (reference sequence). The CDR3 nucleotides read TGCAGTGCCCACGCTAGCGGAGGGCAAGATACGCAGTATTTT. Its protein is CSAHASGGQDTQYF.

In this sample, this clonotype turned up many times. V gene TRBV6-4 combines with J gene TRBJ2-2; D remains unclear. CDR1 and CDR2 (germline): MRHNA, SNTAGT. V dropped 2 bases and J dropped 3 bases, with 4 bases sitting between them. The CDR3 consists of 13 residues. The CDR3 DNA is TGTGCCAGCAGTGACAGGGACACCGGGGAGCTGTTTTTT. This encodes CASSDRDTGELFF.

This clonotype was seen at least ten times. The chain links TRBV7-9 to TRBJ2-4, with TRBD1 matching 8 bases. Germline CDR1 reads SEHNR; CDR2 reads FQNEAQ (reference sequence). V lost 2 bases, J lost 7 bases, and 7 bases stayed unmatched. This CDR3 region has 15 residues. CDR3 region: CASSLPAGGSNIQYF. Written as DNA, the CDR3 is TGTGCCAGCAGCTTACCCGCAGGGGGCAGTAACATTCAGTACTTC.

This clonotype has at least ten counts. This rearrangement joins TRBV6-6 to TRBJ2-7; 7 bases align to TRBD2. Looked up from germline, CDR1 is MNHNY and CDR2 is SVGAGI (reference sequence). This CDR3 region has 13 residues. The V segment lost 3 bases and the J segment 7 bases; nucleotides outside the gene matches: 6. Here the CDR3 reads CASSYWGGGEQYF. In nucleotides, the CDR3 is TGTGCCAGCAGTTATTGGGGGGGAGGAGAGCAGTACTTC.

This clonotype has more than one count but fewer than ten. The V gene is TRBV5-1, the J gene TRBJ1-2; D is uncertain. This CDR3 is built from 15 residues. In germline, CDR1 is SGHRS, CDR2 YFSETQ. V shed 1 base and J shed 0 bases, with 10 bases lying between them. CDR3 sequence reads: CASSLSSGPNYGYTF. For the CDR3, the DNA is TGCGCCAGCAGCTTGAGCTCAGGACCTAACTATGGCTACACCTTC.

This clonotype was recorded many times. The chain joins TRBV4-3 to TRBJ1-2, with a possible D match to TRBD1 (5 bases). Trimming stripped 0 bases from V and 7 bases from J, with 12 bases between. The CDR3 is 14 residues long. Germline V gene sequence: CDR1 LGHNA, CDR2 YSLEER. The CDR3: CASSQDRRGGGYTF. CDR3 coding DNA: TGCGCCAGCAGCCAAGATCGGAGGGGAGGTGGCTACACCTTC.

This clonotype was recorded at least ten times. CDR3 loop: CASSWDRSGYEQYF. DNA for the CDR3: TGTGCCAGCAGCTGGGATAGATCAGGGTACGAGCAGTACTTC. This chain links TRBV7-9 with TRBJ2-7; a possible D gene is TRBD1 (5 bases). V was trimmed by 4 bases and J by 4 bases, leaving 14 bases between them. This CDR3 has 14 residues. CDR1 and CDR2 from the germline V gene are SEHNR and FQNEAQ (reference sequence).

This clonotype was counted only a few times. The gene calls are TRBV6-2 or TRBV6-3 and TRBJ2-1, with D possibly called TRBD1 or TRBD2 (5 bases each). Germline loops: CDR1 MNHEY, CDR2 SVGEGT. V shed 2 bases and J shed 5 bases, with 10 bases lying between them. The length of the CDR3 is 14 residues. As DNA, the CDR3 is TGTGCCAGCAGTTACCGGGACCCTCACAATGAGCAGTTCTTC. This codes for CASSYRDPHNEQFF.

This clonotype has at least ten counts. This rearrangement joins TRBV20-1 to TRBJ2-7, with D perhaps matching TRBD2 (5 bases). The V end lost 4 bases, the J end lost 7 bases, and 14 bases lay between the germline ends. Germline V gene lookup returns CDR1 DFQATT and CDR2 SNEGSKA (reference sequence). The CDR3 has 12 amino acids. The CDR3, as DNA: TGCAGTGCTAAGTTCATTCGAGGGGAGCAGTACTTC. As protein: CSAKFIRGEQYF.

The table lists this clonotype with many counts. Germline is not matched at one junction end, which may reflect a read error. The chain uses TRBV7-7 and TRBJ2-2; unclear D gene. Germline V gene data show CDR1 as SSHAT and CDR2 as FNYEAQ (reference sequence). CDR3 length: 13 residues. For the CDR3, the DNA is TGTGCTAGCAGCGAGGAAAATAACGGGGAGCTGTTTTTT. As protein: CASSEENNGELFF.

This clonotype was seen at least ten times. This CDR3 reads CASSLARAGRGSYEQYF. CDR3 in DNA: TGCGCCAGCAGCTTGGCGCGGGCAGGGAGAGGATCCTACGAGCAGTACTTC. The chain has TRBV5-1 and TRBJ2-7, with D possibly called TRBD1 or TRBD2 (5 bases each). Deletions cut 0 bases from V and 1 base from J, with 17 bases between. The CDR3 has 17 amino acids. CDR1 is SGHRS, CDR2 YFSETQ, per germline.

This clonotype occurred a few times. The chain is built from TRBV29-1 and TRBJ2-3; possibly TRBD2 for D (5 bases). The CDR3 spans 14 residues. Trimming left V 1 base short and J 3 bases short, with 11 bases between. Germline loops: CDR1 SQVTM, CDR2 ANQGSEA. Here the CDR3 reads CSVEATDSTDTQYF. CDR3 bases: TGCAGCGTTGAAGCCACGGACTCGACAGATACGCAGTATTTT.

This clonotype appeared many times. The V gene is TRBV7-8, the J gene TRBJ1-1, with 7 bases identical to TRBD1. The CDR3 runs 15 residues. Germline CDR1 is SGHVS and CDR2 is FQNEAQ. V was clipped by 2 bases and J by 5 bases; unmatched bases: 8. CDR3 nucleotides: TGTGCCAGCAGCTTAAAGAGGGGGCTGGGTACTGAAGCTTTCTTT. Translated: CASSLKRGLGTEAFF.